These T cell receptor beta chains were read from a single sample in a study of healthy donors' naive CD4 and CD8 T cells. MiXCR, run by TCRdb on the reads, gives a single entry per CDR3 protein. The sample lists about 180,000 distinct CDR3 sequences; about 70% were seen once. The material sequenced was naive CD4+ and CD8+ T cells sorted from blood, pooled from several donors. All receptors come from a pool of human donors in good health; the sample pools cells from several healthy donors. Both conserved end residues are part of each CDR3. Each record gives: CDR3 length, V gene, J gene, D gene, clone size, CDR3 protein, CDR3 DNA. D genes are given only for firm matches. Rows may omit the clone size; those that give it use once, few, many or a size class.

12,TRBV19,TRBJ2-5,.,.,CASGEGPETQYF,TGTGCCAGCGGCGAGGGTCCCGAGACCCAGTACTTC
14,TRBV5-4,TRBJ2-1,.,once,CASSLAEGSNEQFF,TGTGCCAGCAGCTTGGCTGAAGGGAGCAATGAGCAGTTCTTC
14,TRBV27,TRBJ1-2,.,.,CASSPEARVRGYTF,TGTGCCAGCAGTCCCGAGGCGAGGGTTCGTGGCTACACCTTC
16,TRBV27,TRBJ2-1,TRBD2,few,CASSLLLAGTYNEQFF,TGTGCCAGCAGTTTACTACTAGCGGGTACCTACAATGAGCAGTTCTTC
13,TRBV6-2/TRBV6-3,TRBJ2-1,TRBD1,.,CASNRDRYNEQFF,TGTGCCAGCAACCGGGACAGATACAATGAGCAGTTCTTC
13,TRBV19,TRBJ1-1,.,.,CASSILQGPEAFF,TGTGCCAGTAGTATCCTTCAGGGCCCTGAAGCTTTCTTT
15,TRBV19,TRBJ2-7,TRBD1,.,CASSSRGLDSYEQYF,TGTGCCAGTAGCTCCAGGGGGCTCGACTCCTACGAGCAGTACTTC
20,TRBV11-2,TRBJ2-6,TRBD1,.,CASSLLPMTGVRSGANVLTF,TGTGCCAGCAGCCTGTTGCCGATGACAGGGGTGCGCTCTGGGGCCAACGTCCTGACTTTC
12,TRBV29-1,TRBJ2-5,.,few,CSSEVRGETQYF,TGCAGCTCTGAGGTCAGAGGGGAGACCCAGTACTTC
14,TRBV12-5,TRBJ2-5,TRBD1,.,CASGLGQGAETQYF,TGTGCTAGTGGTTTGGGCCAGGGGGCGGAGACCCAGTACTTC
16,TRBV15,TRBJ2-2,.,.,CATSRAREISAGELFF,TGTGCCACCAGCAGAGCCAGGGAAATTTCTGCCGGGGAGCTGTTTTTT
13,TRBV29-1,TRBJ2-7,TRBD1,.,CSVGGTGGHEQYF,TGCAGCGTTGGAGGGACAGGGGGCCACGAGCAGTACTTC
13,TRBV19,TRBJ2-6,.,.,CASSITPGEVLTF,TGTGCCAGTAGTATAACCCCAGGGGAGGTCCTGACTTTC
14,TRBV18,TRBJ1-5,TRBD1,few,CASSPGTGPRPQHF,TGTGCCAGCTCACCAGGGACAGGGCCACGGCCCCAGCATTTT
15,TRBV7-8,TRBJ2-3,TRBD2,.,CASRGGLADTDTQYF,TGTGCCAGCAGGGGGGGACTAGCGGACACAGATACGCAGTATTTT
15,TRBV18,TRBJ1-1,TRBD1,.,CASSPLTGGNTEAFF,TGTGCCAGCTCACCTCTCACAGGGGGCAACACTGAAGCTTTCTTT
15,TRBV10-3,TRBJ1-5,TRBD1,once,CAISDGTGGNQPQHF,TGTGCCATCAGTGATGGGACAGGGGGGAATCAGCCCCAGCATTTT
15,TRBV25-1,TRBJ2-5,TRBD1,.,CASSDPGTVQETQYF,TGTGCCAGCAGTGACCCAGGGACAGTACAAGAGACCCAGTACTTC
14,TRBV4-2,TRBJ2-7,.,.,CASSQAGAYYEQYF,TGTGCCAGCAGCCAAGCGGGAGCTTACTACGAGCAGTACTTC
13,TRBV5-6,TRBJ2-1,.,.,CASSNPSGVEQFF,TGTGCCAGCAGCAATCCATCAGGGGTTGAGCAGTTCTTC
12,TRBV29-1,TRBJ1-1,.,.,CSVLVVGTEAFF,TGCAGCGTTCTCGTTGTGGGGACTGAAGCTTTCTTT
14,TRBV19,TRBJ2-7,TRBD1,.,CASSMQDRAYEQYF,TGTGCCAGTAGCATGCAGGACAGGGCATACGAGCAGTACTTC
13,TRBV14,TRBJ2-1,.,.,CASSQVVYNEQFF,TGTGCCAGCAGCCAAGTGGTCTACAATGAGCAGTTCTTC
13,TRBV19,TRBJ2-5,.,.,CASSASQGETQYF,TGTGCCAGTAGTGCGTCGCAGGGGGAGACCCAGTACTTC
14,TRBV29-1,TRBJ2-5,TRBD2,few,CSVDSGGGGETQYF,TGCAGCGTGGATAGCGGGGGCGGGGGAGAGACCCAGTACTTC
15,TRBV15,TRBJ2-7,TRBD2,.,CATSRVAGRSYEQYF,TGTGCCACCAGCAGAGTAGCGGGGCGCTCCTACGAGCAGTACTTC
13,TRBV6-5,TRBJ1-2,TRBD1,.,CASSRQGADGYTF,TGTGCCAGCAGTCGACAGGGGGCTGATGGCTACACCTTC
15,TRBV29-1,TRBJ2-7,.,.,CSASGPAGFSYEQYF,TGCAGCGCGTCCGGGCCGGCGGGCTTCTCCTACGAGCAGTACTTC
14,TRBV12-3/TRBV12-4,TRBJ1-5,TRBD1,.,CASSLGQPGGPQHF,TGTGCCAGCAGTTTGGGACAGCCGGGTGGGCCCCAGCATTTT
12,TRBV6-5,TRBJ2-7,.,.,CASSYAGDEQYF,TGTGCCAGCAGTTATGCAGGGGACGAGCAGTACTTC
12,TRBV29-1,TRBJ2-7,TRBD1,.,CSVPGTGYEQYF,TGCAGCGTGCCCGGGACAGGTTACGAGCAGTACTTC
13,TRBV11-2,TRBJ2-5,.,.,CASSADSQETQYF,TGTGCCAGCAGTGCCGACAGCCAAGAGACCCAGTACTTC
13,TRBV10-3,TRBJ1-1,.,.,CAIKRVRETEAFF,TGTGCCATCAAGAGGGTGCGGGAAACTGAAGCTTTCTTT
15,TRBV15,TRBJ2-7,.,.,CATSRVGYQGALQYF,TGTGCCACCAGCAGAGTCGGGTACCAGGGCGCTTTACAGTACTTC
14,TRBV29-1,TRBJ2-7,.,.,CSVEYGLAPGEQYF,TGCAGCGTTGAATACGGTCTAGCACCCGGCGAGCAGTACTTC
17,TRBV6-5,TRBJ2-1,TRBD2,.,CASSYAGVMVSYNEQFF,TGTGCCAGCAGTTACGCGGGAGTGATGGTTTCCTACAATGAGCAGTTCTTC
17,TRBV28,TRBJ2-5,TRBD2,.,CASSLTSGGTDQETQYF,TGTGCCAGCAGCCTGACTAGCGGGGGGACGGATCAAGAGACCCAGTACTTC
15,TRBV27,TRBJ2-7,.,.,CASSKRAATAYEQYF,TGTGCCAGCTCCAAAAGGGCCGCTACCGCCTACGAGCAGTACTTC
14,TRBV29-1,TRBJ2-1,.,.,CSVEDLSGLNEQFF,TGCAGCGTTGAAGATCTTAGCGGCCTCAATGAGCAGTTCTTC
16,TRBV27,TRBJ1-1,.,.,CASSSIGAAMNTEAFF,TGTGCCAGCAGTTCGATCGGGGCGGCCATGAACACTGAAGCTTTCTTT
15,TRBV29-1,TRBJ2-1,.,.,CSVEGTLSSYNEQFF,TGCAGCGTTGAGGGGACCTTGAGCTCCTACAATGAGCAGTTCTTC
13,TRBV10-3,TRBJ2-7,TRBD1,.,CAAGQGASYEQYF,TGTGCCGCCGGACAGGGGGCTTCCTACGAGCAGTACTTC
13,TRBV30,TRBJ1-5,.,few,CAWSGSSNQPQHF,TGTGCCTGGAGTGGCAGTAGCAATCAGCCCCAGCATTTT
14,TRBV30,TRBJ2-3,TRBD2,few,CAWRQRGGVYTQYF,TGTGCCTGGAGGCAGCGGGGGGGCGTATATACGCAGTATTTT
15,TRBV6-2/TRBV6-3,TRBJ2-1,.,.,CASCATYTSYNEQFF,TGTGCCAGCTGCGCGACCTATACCTCCTACAATGAGCAGTTCTTC
14,TRBV29-1,TRBJ2-1,.,.,CSVAVGKNVAVQFF,TGCAGCGTAGCCGTGGGGAAGAATGTGGCCGTTCAATTCTTC
14,TRBV20-1,TRBJ2-7,.,.,CSASLRGATYEQYF,TGCAGTGCTAGCCTAAGAGGGGCGACCTACGAGCAGTACTTC
14,TRBV11-1,TRBJ2-1,.,.,CASSWDNSYNEQFF,TGTGCCAGCAGCTGGGACAACTCCTACAATGAGCAGTTCTTC
14,TRBV4-1,TRBJ1-5,.,.,CASSQWTVGQPQHF,TGCGCCAGCAGCCAATGGACAGTTGGTCAGCCCCAGCATTTT
15,TRBV15,TRBJ1-2,TRBD1,.,CATSRDLDRGNGYTF,TGTGCCACCAGCAGAGATCTGGACAGGGGTAATGGCTACACCTTC
14,TRBV29-1,TRBJ2-2,.,once,CSVTDRPNTGELFF,TGCAGCGTTACGGACAGACCGAACACCGGGGAGCTGTTTTTT
14,TRBV19,TRBJ1-1,.,.,CASRWGGSRTEAFF,TGTGCCAGTAGGTGGGGTGGATCGAGGACTGAAGCTTTCTTT
15,TRBV29-1,TRBJ1-2,.,.,CSVQGVGALVYGYTF,TGCAGCGTCCAAGGGGTCGGGGCTTTGGTCTATGGCTACACCTTC
14,TRBV12-3/TRBV12-4,TRBJ2-1,.,.,CASSLGSTYNEQFF,TGTGCCAGCAGTTTGGGGAGCACCTACAATGAGCAGTTCTTC
16,TRBV6-5,TRBJ2-1,TRBD2,.,CASRATSGNSYNEQFF,TGTGCCAGCAGAGCGACTAGCGGCAATTCCTACAATGAGCAGTTCTTC
14,TRBV6-5,TRBJ1-1,.,once,CASSSPGLGTEAFF,TGTGCCAGCAGTTCCCCGGGACTGGGCACTGAAGCTTTCTTT
13,TRBV29-1,TRBJ1-1,.,.,CSVSPRALFEAFF,TGCAGCGTTTCTCCCAGGGCCCTATTTGAAGCTTTCTTT
14,TRBV29-1,TRBJ2-1,TRBD1,.,CSVGRGTGNNEQFF,TGCAGCGTTGGGCGCGGGACAGGAAACAATGAGCAGTTCTTC
15,TRBV28,TRBJ1-2,.,.,CASSFPRGLNYGYTF,TGTGCCAGCAGTTTTCCGAGGGGCTTGAACTATGGCTACACCTTC
11,TRBV29-1,TRBJ1-1,.,once,CSVGMNTEAFF,TGCAGCGTGGGCATGAACACTGAAGCTTTCTTT